This TCR beta chain stems from a study of blood T cell repertoires in COVID-19. Study at large: T cells, B-cell-depleted T cells, or PBMCs supplied cDNA or gDNA.

Generated by immunoSEQ multiplex PCR, the TCRdb table keeps only in-frame clones and is missing some. The sample gives tens of thousands of clones, about 83% of which show up once; over 15% is in the top ten. Germline trimming cut 2 bases from V and 4 bases from J; bases unmatched to any gene: 6. The CDR3 consists of 15 residues. The germline CDR1 and CDR2 sequences are GTSNPN and SVGIG (reference sequence). This chain links TRBV30 with TRBJ1-3; the match to TRBD1 covers 9 bases. Sequencing input: peripheral blood. The sequence came from a woman aged 55-75 years with acute or convalescent COVID-19. The DNA of the CDR3 is TGTGCCTGGAGTCCCGGACAGGGGTGGGGAAACACCATATATTTT. It yields the protein CAWSPGQGWGNTIYF.